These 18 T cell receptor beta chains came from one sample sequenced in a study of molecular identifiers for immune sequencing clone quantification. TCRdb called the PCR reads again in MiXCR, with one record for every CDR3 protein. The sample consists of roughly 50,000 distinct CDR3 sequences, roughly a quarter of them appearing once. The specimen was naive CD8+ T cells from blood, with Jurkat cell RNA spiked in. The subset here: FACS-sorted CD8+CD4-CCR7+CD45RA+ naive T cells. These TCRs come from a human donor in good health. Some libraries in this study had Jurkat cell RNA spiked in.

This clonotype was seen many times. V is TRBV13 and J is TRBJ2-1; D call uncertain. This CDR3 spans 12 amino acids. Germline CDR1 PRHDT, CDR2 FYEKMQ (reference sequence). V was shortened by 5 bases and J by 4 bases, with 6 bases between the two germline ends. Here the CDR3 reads CASSIQYNEQFF. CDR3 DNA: TGTGCCAGCAGCATTCAATACAATGAGCAGTTCTTC.

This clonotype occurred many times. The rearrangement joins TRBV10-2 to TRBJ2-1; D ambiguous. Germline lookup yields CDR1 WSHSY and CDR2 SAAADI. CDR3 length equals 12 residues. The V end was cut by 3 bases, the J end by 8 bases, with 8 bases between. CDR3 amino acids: CASSDRVDEQFF. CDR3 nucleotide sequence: TGCGCCAGCAGTGACCGGGTGGATGAGCAGTTCTTC.

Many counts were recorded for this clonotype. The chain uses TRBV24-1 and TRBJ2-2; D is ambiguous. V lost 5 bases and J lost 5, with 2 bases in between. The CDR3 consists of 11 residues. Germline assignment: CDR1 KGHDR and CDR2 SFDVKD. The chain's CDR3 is CATSATGELFF. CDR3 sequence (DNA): TGTGCCACCAGTGCTACCGGGGAGCTGTTTTTT.

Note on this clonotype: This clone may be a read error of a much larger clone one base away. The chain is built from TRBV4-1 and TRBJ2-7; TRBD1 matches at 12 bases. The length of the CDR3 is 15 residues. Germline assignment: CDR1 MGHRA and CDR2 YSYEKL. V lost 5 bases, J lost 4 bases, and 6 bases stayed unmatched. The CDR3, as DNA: TGCGCCAGCAGCTCGGGACAGGGGGCGAGTTACGAGCAGTACTTC. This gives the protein CASSSGQGASYEQYF.

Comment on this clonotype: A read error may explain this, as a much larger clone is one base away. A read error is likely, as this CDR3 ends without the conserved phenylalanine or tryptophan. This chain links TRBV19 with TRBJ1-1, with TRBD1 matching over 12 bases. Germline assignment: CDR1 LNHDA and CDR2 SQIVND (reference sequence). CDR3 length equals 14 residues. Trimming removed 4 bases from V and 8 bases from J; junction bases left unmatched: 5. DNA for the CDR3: TGTGCCAGTAGTAGGGACAGGGGGCCCGACGAAGCTTTCCTT. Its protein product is CASSRDRGPDEAFL.

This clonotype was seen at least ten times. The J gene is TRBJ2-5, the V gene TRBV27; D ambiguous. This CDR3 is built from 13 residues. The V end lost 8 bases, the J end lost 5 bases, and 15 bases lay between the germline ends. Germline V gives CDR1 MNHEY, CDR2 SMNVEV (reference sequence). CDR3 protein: CASRERLAETQYF. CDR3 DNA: TGTGCCAGCCGTGAGAGGCTGGCGGAGACCCAGTACTTC.

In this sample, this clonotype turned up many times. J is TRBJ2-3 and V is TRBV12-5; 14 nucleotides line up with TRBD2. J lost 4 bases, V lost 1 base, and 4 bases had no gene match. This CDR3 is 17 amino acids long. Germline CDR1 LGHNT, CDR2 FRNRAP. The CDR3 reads CASGLEGLAGAPDTQYF. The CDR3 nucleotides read TGTGCTAGTGGTTTGGAGGGACTAGCGGGGGCCCCAGATACGCAGTATTTT.

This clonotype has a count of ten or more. The CDR3 sequence is CSEIGGHKNTEAFF. The CDR3 DNA follows: TGCAGTGAGATTGGGGGCCATAAGAACACTGAAGCTTTCTTT. This chain links TRBV20-1 with TRBJ1-1; TRBD1 might be the D (6 bases). This CDR3 comprises 14 residues. V lost 7 bases, J lost 1 base, and 16 bases lay in between. Germline CDR1 is DFQATT and CDR2 is SNEGSKA (reference sequence).

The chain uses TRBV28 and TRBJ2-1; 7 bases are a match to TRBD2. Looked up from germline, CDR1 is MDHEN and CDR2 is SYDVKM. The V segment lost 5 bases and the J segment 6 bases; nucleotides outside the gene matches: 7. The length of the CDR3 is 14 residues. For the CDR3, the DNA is TGTGCCAGCAGTCCTCAGACTAGCCGCAATGAGCAGTTCTTC. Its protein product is CASSPQTSRNEQFF.

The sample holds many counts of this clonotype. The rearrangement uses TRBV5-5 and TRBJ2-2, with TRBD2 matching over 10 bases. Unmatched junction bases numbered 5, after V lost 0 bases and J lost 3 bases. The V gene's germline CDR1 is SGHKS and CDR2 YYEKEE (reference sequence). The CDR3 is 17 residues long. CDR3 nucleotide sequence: TGTGCCAGCAGCTTGGAGGCTAGCGGGAGTTACACCGGGGAGCTGTTTTTT. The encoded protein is CASSLEASGSYTGELFF.

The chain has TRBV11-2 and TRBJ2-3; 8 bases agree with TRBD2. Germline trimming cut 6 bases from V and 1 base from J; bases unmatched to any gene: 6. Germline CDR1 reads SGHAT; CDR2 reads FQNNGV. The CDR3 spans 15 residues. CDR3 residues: CASSWRGAGTDTQYF. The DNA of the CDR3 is TGTGCCAGCAGTTGGCGGGGGGCCGGCACAGATACGCAGTATTTT.

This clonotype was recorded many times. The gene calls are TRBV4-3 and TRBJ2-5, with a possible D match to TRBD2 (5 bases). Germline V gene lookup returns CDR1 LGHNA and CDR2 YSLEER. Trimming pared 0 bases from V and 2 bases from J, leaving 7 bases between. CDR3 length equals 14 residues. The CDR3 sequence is CASSQEADQETQYF. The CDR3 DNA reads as TGCGCCAGCAGCCAAGAAGCGGATCAAGAGACCCAGTACTTC.

The CDR3 region has the DNA TGCGCCAGCAGCCTCAGGAGGGAAGGGGTCGGCAGTGAGCAGTTCTTC. Translated: CASSLRREGVGSEQFF. This sequence joins TRBV4-3 and TRBJ2-1, with a possible D match to TRBD2 (6 bases). V gave up 4 bases and J gave up 9 bases, with 22 bases separating them. Germline V gives CDR1 LGHNA, CDR2 YSLEER. The CDR3 has 16 residues.

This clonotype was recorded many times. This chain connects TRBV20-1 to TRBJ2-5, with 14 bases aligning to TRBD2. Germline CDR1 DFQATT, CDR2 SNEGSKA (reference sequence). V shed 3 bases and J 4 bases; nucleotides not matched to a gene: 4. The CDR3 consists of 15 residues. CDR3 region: CSASHGLAGGETQYF. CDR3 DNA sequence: TGCAGTGCTAGCCACGGACTAGCGGGAGGAGAGACCCAGTACTTC.

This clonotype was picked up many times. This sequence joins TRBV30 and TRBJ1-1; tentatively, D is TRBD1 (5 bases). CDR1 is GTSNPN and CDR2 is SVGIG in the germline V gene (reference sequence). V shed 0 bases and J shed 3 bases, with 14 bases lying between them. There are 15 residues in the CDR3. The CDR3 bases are TGTGCCTGGAGTGTACGTGGGGGAGGCGACACTGAAGCTTTCTTT. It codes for CAWSVRGGGDTEAFF.

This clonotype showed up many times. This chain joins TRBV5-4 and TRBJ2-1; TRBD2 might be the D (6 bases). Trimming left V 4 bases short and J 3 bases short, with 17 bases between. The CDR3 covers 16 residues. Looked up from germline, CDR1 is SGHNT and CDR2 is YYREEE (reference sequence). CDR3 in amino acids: CASSPIQRVNYNEQFF. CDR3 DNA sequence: TGTGCCAGCAGCCCCATACAGCGGGTTAACTACAATGAGCAGTTCTTC.

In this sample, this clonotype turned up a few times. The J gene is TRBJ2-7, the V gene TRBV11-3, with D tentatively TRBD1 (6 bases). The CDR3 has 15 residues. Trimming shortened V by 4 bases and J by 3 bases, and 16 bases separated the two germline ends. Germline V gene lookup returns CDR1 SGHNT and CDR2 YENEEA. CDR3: CASSSKYGTLYEQYF. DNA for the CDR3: TGTGCCAGCAGCTCTAAATATGGGACACTCTACGAGCAGTACTTC.

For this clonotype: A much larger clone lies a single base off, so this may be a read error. The CDR3 spells CAWSRAWELFF. The CDR3 DNA reads as TGTGCCTGGAGTAGGGCCTGGGAGCTGTTTTTT. The V gene is TRBV30, the J gene TRBJ2-2; no reliable D call. Trimming took off 2 bases at V and 9 bases at J, with 7 bases between the two ends. Germline V lookup: CDR1 GTSNPN, CDR2 SVGIG (reference sequence). This CDR3 contains 11 residues.